A selection of T cell receptor beta chains follows, all from one sample in a study of cytomegalovirus exposure and HLA in healthy donors. TCRdb's table, derived via immunoSEQ multiplex PCR, lists solely in-frame clones and lacks some. The repertoire includes fewer than 120,000 clones, around 80% of them detected once, and roughly 6.2% sits in the top ten. The sequencing sample was made of PBMCs. The receptors come from a man aged 25 to 40 in good health and CMV-seropositive. The CDR3 runs from the conserved cysteine through the conserved F or W. The D gene is left open where the match is weak. Some rows have no size entry. The others give once, few or many, or a class for an expanded clone.

d_call: TRBD1; j_call: TRBJ2-7; v_call: TRBV9; clone_size: -; cdr3_nt: TGTGCCAGCAGCGGCACAGGGGGCTCCTACGAGCAGTACTTC; cdr3_aa: CASSGTGGSYEQYF
d_call: TRBD1; j_call: TRBJ2-7; v_call: TRBV27; clone_size: -; cdr3_nt: TGTGCCAGCAGTAGAGGACAGGGTGAACCCTCCTACGAGCAGTACTTC; cdr3_aa: CASSRGQGEPSYEQYF
d_call: TRBD2; j_call: TRBJ2-5; v_call: TRBV7-3; clone_size: -; cdr3_nt: TGTGCCAGCAGCTTAGAAACTAGCGGGATGCAAGAGACCCAGTACTTC; cdr3_aa: CASSLETSGMQETQYF
d_call: -; j_call: TRBJ1-6; v_call: TRBV6-1; clone_size: -; cdr3_nt: TGTGCCAGCAGTAATCCACAGGGTGCGGTTTCACCCCTCCACTTT; cdr3_aa: CASSNPQGAVSPLHF
d_call: -; j_call: TRBJ2-1; v_call: TRBV4-3; clone_size: -; cdr3_nt: TGCGCCAGCAGCCAAGGGTTAAACAGGTACATTGAGCAGTTCTTC; cdr3_aa: CASSQGLNRYIEQFF
d_call: -; j_call: TRBJ2-1; v_call: TRBV2; clone_size: -; cdr3_nt: TGTGCCAGCAGTACCGACTACTCTGAGCAGTTCTTC; cdr3_aa: CASSTDYSEQFF
d_call: TRBD1; j_call: TRBJ1-1; v_call: TRBV29-1; clone_size: -; cdr3_nt: TGCAGCGCAAGCAACGGGGTTCCCGGGACAGTTAGGAACACTGAAGCTTTCTTT; cdr3_aa: CSASNGVPGTVRNTEAFF
d_call: -; j_call: TRBJ1-1; v_call: TRBV6-5; clone_size: -; cdr3_nt: TGTGCCAGCAGTTACCCGGCAGGGCAATATGAAGCTTTCTTT; cdr3_aa: CASSYPAGQYEAFF
d_call: -; j_call: TRBJ1-3; v_call: TRBV9; clone_size: -; cdr3_nt: TGTGCCAGCAGCGTGACAGGCGAATCTGGAAACACCATATATTTT; cdr3_aa: CASSVTGESGNTIYF
d_call: TRBD2; j_call: TRBJ2-1; v_call: TRBV7-6; clone_size: -; cdr3_nt: TGTGCCAGCAGCGTGGGGACTAGCGGGGGGGGCCCGGGCGAGCAGTTCTTC; cdr3_aa: CASSVGTSGGGPGEQFF
d_call: -; j_call: TRBJ2-1; v_call: TRBV19; clone_size: -; cdr3_nt: TGTGCCAGTAGTATAGGTCCGAGAGCGCAGTTCTTC; cdr3_aa: CASSIGPRAQFF
d_call: -; j_call: TRBJ2-1; v_call: TRBV6-5; clone_size: -; cdr3_nt: TGTGCCAGCAGTTACTCGAATCGGGGCGGGGATGAGCAGTTCTTC; cdr3_aa: CASSYSNRGGDEQFF
d_call: TRBD2; j_call: TRBJ2-1; v_call: TRBV9; clone_size: few; cdr3_nt: TGTGCCAGCGGGACCGCGGGGGGGCAAAAGGCGCAGTTCTTC; cdr3_aa: CASGTAGGQKAQFF
d_call: TRBD1; j_call: TRBJ2-7; v_call: TRBV30; clone_size: -; cdr3_nt: TGTGCCTGGAACTTCGGACAGGGGGCCTACGAGCAGTACTTC; cdr3_aa: CAWNFGQGAYEQYF
d_call: TRBD1; j_call: TRBJ1-5; v_call: TRBV4-2; clone_size: -; cdr3_nt: TGTGCCAGCAGCCAAGAAGGGACAGGGTTACAGCCCCAGCATTTT; cdr3_aa: CASSQEGTGLQPQHF
d_call: -; j_call: TRBJ1-1; v_call: TRBV19; clone_size: -; cdr3_nt: TGTGCCAGTAGTATAGGGGGCGAGACTGAAGCTTTCTTT; cdr3_aa: CASSIGGETEAFF
d_call: -; j_call: TRBJ1-5; v_call: TRBV28; clone_size: -; cdr3_nt: TGTGCCAGTAGGGACACACTTTCCATTTATAGCAATCAGCCCCAGCATTTT; cdr3_aa: CASRDTLSIYSNQPQHF
d_call: TRBD2; j_call: TRBJ2-3; v_call: TRBV7-9; clone_size: -; cdr3_nt: TGTGCCAGCAGCCCGGGACTAGCGGGGGGGGGAGATACGCAGTATTTT; cdr3_aa: CASSPGLAGGGDTQYF
d_call: -; j_call: TRBJ1-2; v_call: TRBV30; clone_size: -; cdr3_nt: TGTGCCTGTGATTACGGGACACAAGTTAGCTATGGCTACACCTTC; cdr3_aa: CACDYGTQVSYGYTF
d_call: -; j_call: TRBJ2-3; v_call: TRBV5-6; clone_size: -; cdr3_nt: TGTGCCAGCAGCGTAACAGGGTGGGATACGCAGTATTTT; cdr3_aa: CASSVTGWDTQYF
d_call: -; j_call: TRBJ2-3; v_call: TRBV25-1; clone_size: -; cdr3_nt: TGTGCCAGCAGTGAACCCCGTTCAAGCGTCCTCGGGGCAGATACGCAGTATTTT; cdr3_aa: CASSEPRSSVLGADTQYF
d_call: TRBD1; j_call: TRBJ1-4; v_call: TRBV30; clone_size: -; cdr3_nt: TGTGCCTGGAGTAGGGGACAGGGTAATGAAAAACTGTTTTTT; cdr3_aa: CAWSRGQGNEKLFF
d_call: -; j_call: TRBJ2-2; v_call: TRBV5-1; clone_size: -; cdr3_nt: TGCGCCAGCAGCTTATTGAATTCTAGAAACGGGGAGCTGTTTTTT; cdr3_aa: CASSLLNSRNGELFF
d_call: TRBD2; j_call: TRBJ2-1; v_call: TRBV5-1; clone_size: -; cdr3_nt: TGCGCCAGCAGCCGGACTGGCGGGGGGTACAATGAGCAGTTCTTC; cdr3_aa: CASSRTGGGYNEQFF
d_call: TRBD1; j_call: TRBJ1-6; v_call: TRBV6-5; clone_size: -; cdr3_nt: TGTGCCAGCAGTCCATGGACAGGCTCACCCCTCCACTTT; cdr3_aa: CASSPWTGSPLHF
d_call: TRBD2; j_call: TRBJ2-1; v_call: TRBV4-3; clone_size: -; cdr3_nt: TGCGCCAGCAGCCAGCCGGGACTAGCGGGGGGGGATGAGCAGTTCTTC; cdr3_aa: CASSQPGLAGGDEQFF
d_call: TRBD2; j_call: TRBJ2-4; v_call: TRBV7-2; clone_size: few; cdr3_nt: TGTGCCAGCAGCTTGAAAAGCGGGGATCGGGACATTCAGTACTTC; cdr3_aa: CASSLKSGDRDIQYF
d_call: TRBD1; j_call: TRBJ2-4; v_call: TRBV15; clone_size: -; cdr3_nt: TGTGCCACCAGCAGAGCGCGGCAGGGGGCCGCCAAAAACATTCAGTACTTC; cdr3_aa: CATSRARQGAAKNIQYF
d_call: -; j_call: TRBJ1-5; v_call: TRBV19; clone_size: -; cdr3_nt: TGTGCCAGTAGTCCCGGGGGGTACGGCGGGAATCAGCCCCAGCATTTT; cdr3_aa: CASSPGGYGGNQPQHF